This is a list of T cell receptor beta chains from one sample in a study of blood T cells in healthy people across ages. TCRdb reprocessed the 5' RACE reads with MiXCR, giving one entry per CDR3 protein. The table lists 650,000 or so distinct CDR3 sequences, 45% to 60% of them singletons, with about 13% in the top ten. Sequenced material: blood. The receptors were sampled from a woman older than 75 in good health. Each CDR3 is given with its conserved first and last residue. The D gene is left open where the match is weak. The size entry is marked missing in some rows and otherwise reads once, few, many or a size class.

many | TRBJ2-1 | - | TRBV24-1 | TGTGCCACCAGTGATACAGGGTACAATGAGCAGTTCTTC | CATSDTGYNEQFF
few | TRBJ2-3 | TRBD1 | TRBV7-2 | TGTGCCAGCAGCTTCGCCCGGACAGGAGGCACAGATACGCAGTATTTT | CASSFARTGGTDTQYF
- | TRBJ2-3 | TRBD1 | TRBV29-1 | TGCAGCGTTGGACAGGGGGGAGATACGCAGTATTTT | CSVGQGGDTQYF
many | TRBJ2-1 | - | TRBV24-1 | TGTGCCACCATGCCGGGACGAAAGAATGAGCAGTTCTTC | CATMPGRKNEQFF
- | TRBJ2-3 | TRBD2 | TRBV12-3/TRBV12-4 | TGTGCCAGCAGTAGACTAGCGGGGGGACCCTACATAAGCACAGATACGCAGTATTTT | CASSRLAGGPYISTDTQYF
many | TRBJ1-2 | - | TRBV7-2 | TGTGCCAGCAGCTTAGAAGCCGGGATCGGCTATGGCTACACCTTC | CASSLEAGIGYGYTF
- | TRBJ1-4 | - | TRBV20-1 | TGCAGTGCTATTGGGACCCACGGATGGGGAAAACTGTTTTTT | CSAIGTHGWGKLFF
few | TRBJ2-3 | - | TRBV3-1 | TGTGCCAGCGAGGGGTACGATACGCAGTATTTT | CASEGYDTQYF
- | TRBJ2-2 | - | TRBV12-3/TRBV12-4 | TGTGCCAGCAGTTTCGGGCTGATGACCGGGGAGCTGTTTTTT | CASSFGLMTGELFF
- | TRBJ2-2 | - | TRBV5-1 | TGCGCCAGCAGCTTGGCCTCGGGAATTGGCACCGGGGAGCTGTTTTTT | CASSLASGIGTGELFF
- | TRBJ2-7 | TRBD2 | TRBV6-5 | TGTGCCAGCAGCCAGGGACTAGCGGTGGGAACCCCTGACGAGCAGTACTTC | CASSQGLAVGTPDEQYF
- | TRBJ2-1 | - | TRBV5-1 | TGCGCCAGCAGCTTGGAGCCGGCCTCTGGGACCAGACGGGACAATGAGCAGTTCTTC | CASSLEPASGTRRDNEQFF
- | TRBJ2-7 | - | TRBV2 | TGTGCCAGCAGTGTCCGGATTTTCTACGAGCAGTACTTC | CASSVRIFYEQYF
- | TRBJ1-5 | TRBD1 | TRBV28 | TGTGCCAGCAGTTCCCGGGACAGCCTCAATCAGCCCCAGCATTTT | CASSSRDSLNQPQHF
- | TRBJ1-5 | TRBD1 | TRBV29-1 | TGCAGCGGCCGGGACAGGGAACTTAGCAATCAGCCCCAGCATTTT | CSGRDRELSNQPQHF
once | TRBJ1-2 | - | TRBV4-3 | TGCGCCAGCAGCCAAGATCTGTTCCAGGGCTATGGCTACACCTTC | CASSQDLFQGYGYTF
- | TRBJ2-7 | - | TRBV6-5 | TGTGCCAGCAGTTACGGGGGACCTACCTACGAGCAGTACTTC | CASSYGGPTYEQYF
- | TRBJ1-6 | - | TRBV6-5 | TGTGCCAGCAGTTACTCGGCCAGGGTCAATTCACCCCTCCACTTT | CASSYSARVNSPLHF
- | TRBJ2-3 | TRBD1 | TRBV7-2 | TGTGTCAGCAGCCTCGAGGGCGACAGGGTTATTTCAGCGGATACGCAGTATTTT | CVSSLEGDRVISADTQYF
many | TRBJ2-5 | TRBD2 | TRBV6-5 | TGTGCCACGTCCGGGGCCGGGACTAGCCAGTACTTC | CATSGAGTSQYF
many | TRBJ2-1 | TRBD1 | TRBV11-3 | TGTGCCAGCAGCCCGAACCCGGGACAGGAGCAGTTCTTC | CASSPNPGQEQFF
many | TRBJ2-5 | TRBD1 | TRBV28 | TGTGCCAGCAGCTCTGACAGGGTAGAGACCCAGTACTTC | CASSSDRVETQYF
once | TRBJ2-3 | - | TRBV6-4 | TGTGCCAGCAGTTCACTCGGGGGCACAGGTACGCAGTATTTT | CASSSLGGTGTQYF
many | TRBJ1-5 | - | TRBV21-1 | TGTGCCAGCAGCCTACTGCCAAGGATGAGGAATCAGCCCCAGCATTTT | CASSLLPRMRNQPQHF